Listed below are T cell receptor beta chains from one sample, sequenced in a study of PD-1 blockade in classical Hodgkin lymphoma. Clones were sequenced by immunoSEQ multiplex PCR, and TCRdb holds only the in-frame ones, with some missing. The data contain approximately 60,000 clones, 88% of them singletons. The material sequenced was peripheral blood mononuclear cells (PBMCs), taken at baseline. All receptors come from a human donor with classical Hodgkin lymphoma. Each CDR3 is given with its conserved first and last residue. The order of the fields is V gene, CDR3 length, clone size, J gene, D gene, CDR3 protein, CDR3 DNA. A D gene is named only where the DNA matches it firmly. Not every row has a clone size; where given, it reads once, few, many or a size class.

TRBV11-2,11,-,TRBJ1-1,-,CASSSDTEAFF,TGTGCCAGCAGCTCTGACACTGAAGCTTTCTTT
TRBV2,14,-,TRBJ2-5,-,CASSSRGAQETQYF,TGTGCCAGCAGTTCCCGAGGGGCCCAAGAGACCCAGTACTTC
TRBV2,15,-,TRBJ2-2,-,CASSFRGAGTGELFF,TGTGCCAGCAGTTTTCGGGGGGCGGGCACCGGGGAGCTGTTTTTT
TRBV2,13,-,TRBJ2-2,-,CASSDWNTGELFF,TGTGCCAGCAGCGATTGGAACACCGGGGAGCTGTTTTTT
TRBV7-6,18,-,TRBJ1-6,-,CASSLQGPRSSYNSPLHF,TGTGCCAGCAGCTTACAGGGTCCTCGGAGCTCCTATAATTCACCCCTCCACTTT
TRBV7-8,14,few,TRBJ1-2,-,CASSLVLPPVGYTF,TGTGCCAGCAGCTTAGTGCTCCCCCCTGTTGGCTACACCTTC
TRBV9,20,-,TRBJ1-3,TRBD1,CASSVGETKIQGGFGNTIYF,TGTGCCAGCAGCGTAGGCGAGACAAAAATACAGGGGGGCTTCGGAAACACCATATATTTT
TRBV15,14,once,TRBJ1-1,-,CATSRDRQPFFAFF,TGTGCCACCAGCAGAGATCGGCAGCCTTTCTTCGCTTTCTTT
TRBV30,13,-,TRBJ1-5,-,CAWSVGSNQPQHF,TGTGCCTGGAGTGTGGGTAGCAATCAGCCCCAGCATTTT
TRBV2,13,-,TRBJ1-1,-,CASSEAWGVGAFF,TGTGCCAGCAGTGAAGCGTGGGGAGTGGGAGCTTTCTTT
TRBV5-6,15,-,TRBJ2-7,-,CASSSTGPGDYEQYF,TGTGCCAGCAGCTCTACCGGGCCAGGAGACTACGAGCAGTACTTC
TRBV7-8,12,-,TRBJ1-2,TRBD1,CATGGDNYGYTF,TGTGCCACAGGGGGGGACAACTATGGCTACACCTTC
TRBV2,13,-,TRBJ2-7,TRBD2,CASSWTSSYEQYF,TGTGCCAGCAGTTGGACTAGCTCCTACGAGCAGTACTTC
TRBV30,15,-,TRBJ1-3,-,CAWSRGPSSGNTIYF,TGTGCCTGGAGTCGTGGTCCTTCCTCTGGAAACACCATATATTTT
TRBV11-2,14,-,TRBJ1-1,TRBD1,CASSFTGDFAEAFF,TGTGCCAGCAGCTTCACAGGGGACTTCGCTGAAGCTTTCTTT
TRBV18,15,-,TRBJ1-3,-,CASSPWTVSGNTIYF,TGTGCCAGCTCACCTTGGACGGTCTCTGGAAACACCATATATTTT
TRBV5-1,12,-,TRBJ2-3,-,CASSGSADTQYF,TGCGCCAGCAGCGGTTCTGCAGATACGCAGTATTTT
TRBV11-2,15,-,TRBJ2-7,-,CASSGGSSARHEQYF,TGTGCCAGCAGCGGCGGTTCTAGCGCCCGTCACGAGCAGTACTTC